These 4 T cell receptor beta chains were sequenced from one sample in a study of shared clonotypes between healthy human individuals. The assay was immunoSEQ multiplex PCR, and TCRdb's table has in-frame clones only and misses some. The sample consists of 2 million to 2.5 million clones, 95% of them appearing once. Sample: naive CD4+ T cells sorted from blood. As for subset: CD45RA+ positively selected. The receptors derive from a man younger than 35 in good health.

With respect to this clone: The sample carries other DNA sequences with the same CDR3. The rearrangement uses TRBV6-6 and TRBJ2-7; D is undetermined. The V and J ends lost 0 bases and 3 bases respectively, with 9 bases between them. The CDR3 extends over 14 amino acids. Germline V gene data show CDR1 as MNHNY and CDR2 as SVGAGI (reference sequence). CDR3 sequence reads: CASSYSGSNYEQYF. For the CDR3, the DNA is TGTGCCAGCAGTTACTCGGGCAGTAACTACGAGCAGTACTTC.

The V call is TRBV6-1, the J call TRBJ2-1; 9 bases align to TRBD1. V was clipped by 1 base and J by 5 bases; unmatched bases: 3. CDR1 MNHNS and CDR2 SASEGT come from the germline V gene. The CDR3 loop spans 15 amino acids. The CDR3 sequence: CASSEEGQGHNEQFF. The DNA of the CDR3 is TGTGCCAGCAGTGAAGAGGGACAGGGCCACAATGAGCAGTTCTTC.

J is TRBJ2-1 and V is TRBV5-1; D remains ambiguous. The germline V gene encodes CDR1 SGHRS and CDR2 YFSETQ. The V and J ends lost 0 bases and 13 bases respectively, with 11 bases between them. The CDR3 runs to 12 residues. The CDR3 DNA reads as TGCGCCAGCAGCTTGGAAAGGCCAATCCAGTTCTTC. Translation: CASSLERPIQFF.

The genes are TRBV2 and TRBJ1-2, with D possibly matching TRBD1 (5 bases). Germline assignment: CDR1 SNHLY and CDR2 FYNNEI. Trimming took 1 base from V and 4 from J, leaving 10 bases between them. The CDR3 is 14 residues long. For the CDR3, the DNA is TGTGCCAGCAGTGAAGTGCAGGGTTCCTATGGCTACACCTTC. Residues: CASSEVQGSYGYTF.